This T cell receptor (beta chain) was identified in a study of T cells in Graves' hyperthyroidism and ophthalmopathy. Reasons for excluding patients were uncontrolled infection, other autoimmune disease, pregnancy or lactation. The TCR beta CDR3 regions underwent amplification using RNA transcripts as the source. Primed by the HTBI set, a first-round RT-PCR was run on the TCR CDR3. A single record per CDR3 protein comes from TCRdb applying MiXCR to the multiplex PCR reads. The profile covers about 590,000 distinct CDR3 sequences, with 12% to 15% appearing a single time and roughly 7.1% taken by the ten largest. This CDR3 has 13 residues. Germline CDR1 and CDR2: KGHSH and LQKENI. V shed 5 bases, J shed 2 bases, and the junction held 2 bases outside the gene matches. This clonotype occurred a few times.

The source material was blood. This TCR was sampled from a young woman with Graves' ophthalmopathy. The rearrangement joins TRBV18 to TRBJ2-7; 8 positions match TRBD1. CDR3 region: CASSWTGTYEQYF. Here the CDR3 DNA reads TGTGCCAGCTCATGGACAGGGACCTACGAGCAGTACTTC.